This T cell receptor beta chain was profiled in a study of neurological immune-mediated disorders. Broader study findings: CDR3 amino acid sequences found in expanded clones were never shared across subjects, suggesting private repertoires in all groups.

This clonotype was seen repeatedly, ten times or more. What it recognizes is unknown. From the 5' RACE reads, TCRdb called clonotypes with MiXCR, one entry per CDR3 protein. The sample consists of around 20,000 distinct CDR3 sequences, roughly 6.2% of them appearing once. The length of the CDR3 is 15 residues. V gave up 5 bases and J gave up 4 bases, with 18 bases separating them. Sequences were obtained from CD8+ T cells from blood. The chain carries TRBV12-3 or TRBV12-4 and TRBJ2-7; D possibly corresponds to TRBD2 (5 bases). This TCR was recovered from a man aged 18 to 29 in good health. For the CDR3, the DNA is TGTGCCAGCAGTACCCCGGGGTTGGGTCTTTACGAGCAGTACTTC. Its protein is CASSTPGLGLYEQYF.